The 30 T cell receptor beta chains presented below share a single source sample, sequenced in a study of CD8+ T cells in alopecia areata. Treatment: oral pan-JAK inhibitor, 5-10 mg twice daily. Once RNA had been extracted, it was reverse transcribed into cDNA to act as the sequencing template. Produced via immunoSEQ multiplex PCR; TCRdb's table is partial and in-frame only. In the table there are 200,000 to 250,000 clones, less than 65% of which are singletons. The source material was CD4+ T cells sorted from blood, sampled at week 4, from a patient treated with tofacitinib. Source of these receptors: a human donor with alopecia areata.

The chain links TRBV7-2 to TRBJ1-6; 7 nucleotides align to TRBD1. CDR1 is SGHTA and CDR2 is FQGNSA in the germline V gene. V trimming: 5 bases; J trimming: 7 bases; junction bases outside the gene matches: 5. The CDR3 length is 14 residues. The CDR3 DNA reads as TGTGCCAGCAGCCAGACAGGGCTCAATTCACCCCTCCACTTT. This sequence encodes CASSQTGLNSPLHF.

CDR3 DNA: TGTGCCAGCAGTTACACAACGAACACTGAAGCTTTCTTT. Its translation is CASSYTTNTEAFF. The chain uses TRBV6-5 and TRBJ1-1; no reliable D call. Germline-derived CDR1 and CDR2 are MNHEY and SVGAGI. The V end was cut by 2 bases, the J end by 1 base, with 5 bases between. The CDR3 covers 13 residues.

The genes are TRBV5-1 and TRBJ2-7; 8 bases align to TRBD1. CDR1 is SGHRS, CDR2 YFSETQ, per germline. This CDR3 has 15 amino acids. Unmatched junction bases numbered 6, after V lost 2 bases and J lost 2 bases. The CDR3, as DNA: TGCGCCAGCAGCTTACGCGACAGGGGAGCCTACGAGCAGTACTTC. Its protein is CASSLRDRGAYEQYF.

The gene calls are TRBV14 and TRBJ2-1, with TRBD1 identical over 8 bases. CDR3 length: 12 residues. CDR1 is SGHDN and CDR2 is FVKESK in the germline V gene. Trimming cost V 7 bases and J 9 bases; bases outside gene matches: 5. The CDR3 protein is CASKAGGVEQFF. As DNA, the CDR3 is TGTGCCAGCAAGGCAGGGGGCGTTGAGCAGTTCTTC.

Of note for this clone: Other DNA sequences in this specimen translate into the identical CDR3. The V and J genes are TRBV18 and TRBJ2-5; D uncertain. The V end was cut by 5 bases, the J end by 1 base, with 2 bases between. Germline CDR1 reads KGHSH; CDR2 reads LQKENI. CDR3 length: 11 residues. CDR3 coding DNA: TGTGCCAGCTCATCCCAAGAGACCCAGTACTTC. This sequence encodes CASSSQETQYF.

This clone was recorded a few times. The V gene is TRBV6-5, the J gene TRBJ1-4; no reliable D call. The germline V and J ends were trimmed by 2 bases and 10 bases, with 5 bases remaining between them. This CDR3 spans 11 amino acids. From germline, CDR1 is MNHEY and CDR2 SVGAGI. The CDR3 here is CASSYAGKLFF. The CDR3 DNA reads TGTGCCAGCAGTTACGCAGGAAAACTGTTTTTT.

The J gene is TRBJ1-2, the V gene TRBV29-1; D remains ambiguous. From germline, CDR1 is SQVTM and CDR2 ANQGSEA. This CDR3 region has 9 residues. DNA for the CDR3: TGCAGAACTGGAGGTGGCTACACCTTC. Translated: CRTGGGYTF.

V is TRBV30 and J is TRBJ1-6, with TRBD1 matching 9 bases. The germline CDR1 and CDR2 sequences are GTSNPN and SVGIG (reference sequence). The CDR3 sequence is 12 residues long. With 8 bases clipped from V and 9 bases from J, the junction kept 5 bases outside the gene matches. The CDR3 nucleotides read TGTGCCGGGGACAGGGTCGGTTCACCCCTCCACTTT. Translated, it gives CAGDRVGSPLHF.

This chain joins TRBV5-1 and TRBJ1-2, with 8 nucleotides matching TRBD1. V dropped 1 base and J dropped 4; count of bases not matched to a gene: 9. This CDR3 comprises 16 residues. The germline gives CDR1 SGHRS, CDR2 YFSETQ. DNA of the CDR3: TGCGCCAGCAGCTTGTCGGGGACAGGAGACTTCTATGGCTACACCTTC. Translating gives CASSLSGTGDFYGYTF.

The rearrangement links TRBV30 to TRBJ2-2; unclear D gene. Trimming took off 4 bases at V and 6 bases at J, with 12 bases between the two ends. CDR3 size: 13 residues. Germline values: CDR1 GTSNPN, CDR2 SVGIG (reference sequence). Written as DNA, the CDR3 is TGTGCCTGGAATCTGGGCGCGGCCGGGGAGCTGTTTTTT. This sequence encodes CAWNLGAAGELFF.

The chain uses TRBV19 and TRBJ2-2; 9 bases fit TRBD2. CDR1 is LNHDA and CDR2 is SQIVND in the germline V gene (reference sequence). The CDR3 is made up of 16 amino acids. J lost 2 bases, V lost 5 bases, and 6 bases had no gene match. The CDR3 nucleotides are TGTGCCAGTAGTGGTAGCGGGGGCTCCAACACCGGGGAGCTGTTTTTT. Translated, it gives CASSGSGGSNTGELFF.

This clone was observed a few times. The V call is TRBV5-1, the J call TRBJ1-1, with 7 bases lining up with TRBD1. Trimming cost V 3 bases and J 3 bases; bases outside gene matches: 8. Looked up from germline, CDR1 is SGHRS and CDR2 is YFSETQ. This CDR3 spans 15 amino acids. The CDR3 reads CASSSGTVIYTEAFF. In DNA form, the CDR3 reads TGCGCCAGCAGCTCCGGGACAGTAATATACACTGAAGCTTTCTTT.

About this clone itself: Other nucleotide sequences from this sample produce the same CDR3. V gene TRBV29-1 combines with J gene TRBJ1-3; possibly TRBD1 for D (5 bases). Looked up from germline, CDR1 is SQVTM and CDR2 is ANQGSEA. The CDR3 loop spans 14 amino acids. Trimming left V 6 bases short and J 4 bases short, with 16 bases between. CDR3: CSVVEGSGGNTIYF. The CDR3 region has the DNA TGCAGCGTCGTAGAGGGCTCAGGGGGAAACACCATATATTTT.

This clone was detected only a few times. The CDR3 loop is CASSLPGSRGETQYF. In DNA form, the CDR3 reads TGTGCCAGCAGCCTTCCTGGTTCCAGGGGTGAGACCCAGTACTTC. V and J are TRBV7-9 and TRBJ2-5; perhaps TRBD1 as D (6 bases). CDR1 and CDR2 (germline): SEHNR, FQNEAQ (reference sequence). V lost 5 bases and J lost 5, with 18 bases in between. The length of the CDR3 is 15 residues.

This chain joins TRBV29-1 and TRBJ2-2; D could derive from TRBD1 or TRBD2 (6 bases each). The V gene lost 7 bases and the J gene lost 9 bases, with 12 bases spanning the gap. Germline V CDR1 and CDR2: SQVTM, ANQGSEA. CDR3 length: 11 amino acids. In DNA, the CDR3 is TGCAGCGCGACGGGGGCGTGGGAGCTGTTTTTT. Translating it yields CSATGAWELFF.

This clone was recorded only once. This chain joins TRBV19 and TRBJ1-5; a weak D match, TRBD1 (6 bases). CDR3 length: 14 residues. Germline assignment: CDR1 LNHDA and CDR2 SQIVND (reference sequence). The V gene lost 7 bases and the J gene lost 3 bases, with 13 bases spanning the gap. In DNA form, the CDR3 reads TGTGCCAGTACTTCAGGACAGTTCAATCAGCCCCAGCATTTT. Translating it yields CASTSGQFNQPQHF.

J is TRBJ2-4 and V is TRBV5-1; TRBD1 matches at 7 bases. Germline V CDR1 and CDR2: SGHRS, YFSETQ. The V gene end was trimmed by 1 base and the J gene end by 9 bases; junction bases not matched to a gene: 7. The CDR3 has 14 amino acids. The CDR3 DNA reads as TGCGCCAGCAGCTTGTCCGGGACAGCAAGCATTCAGTACTTC. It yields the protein CASSLSGTASIQYF.

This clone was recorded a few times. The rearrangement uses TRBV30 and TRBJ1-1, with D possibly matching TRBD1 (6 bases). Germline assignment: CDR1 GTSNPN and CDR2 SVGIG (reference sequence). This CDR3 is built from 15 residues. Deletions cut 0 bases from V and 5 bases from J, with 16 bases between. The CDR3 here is CAWSVLGRGETEAFF. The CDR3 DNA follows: TGTGCCTGGAGTGTCCTAGGCAGGGGCGAAACTGAAGCTTTCTTT.

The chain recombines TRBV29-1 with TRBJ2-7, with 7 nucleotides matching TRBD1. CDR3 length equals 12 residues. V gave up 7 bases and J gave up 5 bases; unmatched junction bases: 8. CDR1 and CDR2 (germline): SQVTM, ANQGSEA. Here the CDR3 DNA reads TGCAGCGGATACAGGGGTAGCCACGAGCAGTACTTC. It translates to CSGYRGSHEQYF.

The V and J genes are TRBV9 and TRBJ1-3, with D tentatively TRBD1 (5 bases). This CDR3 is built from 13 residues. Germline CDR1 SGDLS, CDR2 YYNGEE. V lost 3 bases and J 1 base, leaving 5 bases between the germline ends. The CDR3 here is CASSEGSGNTIYF. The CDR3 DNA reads TGTGCCAGCAGCGAGGGGTCTGGAAACACCATATATTTT.

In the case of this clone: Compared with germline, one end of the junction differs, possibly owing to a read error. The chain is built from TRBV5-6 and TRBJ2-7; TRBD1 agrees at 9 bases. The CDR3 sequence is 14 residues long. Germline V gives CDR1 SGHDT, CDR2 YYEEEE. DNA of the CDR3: TGTACCAGCAGCTTGGGACAGGGTAACTACGAGCAGTACTTC. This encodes CTSSLGQGNYEQYF.

DNA for the CDR3: TGTGCCAGCAAAACAGGATTGGGTGCAGCTTATGGCTACACCTTC. This encodes CASKTGLGAAYGYTF. This chain uses TRBV6-5 with TRBJ1-2, with TRBD1 as a possible D gene (5 bases). Deletions cut 7 bases from V and 5 bases from J, with 20 bases between. Per the germline V gene, CDR1 is MNHEY and CDR2 is SVGAGI. The CDR3 sequence is 15 residues long.

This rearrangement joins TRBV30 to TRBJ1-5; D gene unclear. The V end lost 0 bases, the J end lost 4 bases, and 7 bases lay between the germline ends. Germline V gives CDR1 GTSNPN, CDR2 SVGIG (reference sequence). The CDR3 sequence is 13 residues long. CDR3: CAWSVKGNQPQHF. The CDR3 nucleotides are TGTGCCTGGAGTGTAAAAGGGAATCAGCCCCAGCATTTT. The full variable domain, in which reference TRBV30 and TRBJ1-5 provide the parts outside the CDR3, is SQTIHQWPATLVQPVGSPLSLECTVEGTSNPNLYWYRQAAGRGLQLLFYSVGIGQISSEVPQNLSASRPQDRQFILSSKKLLLSDSGFYLCAWSVKGNQPQHFGDGTRLSIL.

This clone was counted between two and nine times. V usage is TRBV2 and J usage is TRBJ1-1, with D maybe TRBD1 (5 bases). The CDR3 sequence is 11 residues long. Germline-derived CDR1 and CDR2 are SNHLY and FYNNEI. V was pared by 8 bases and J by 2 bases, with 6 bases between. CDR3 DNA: TGTGCCAGCCAGGGAAACACTGAAGCTTTCTTT. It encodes CASQGNTEAFF.

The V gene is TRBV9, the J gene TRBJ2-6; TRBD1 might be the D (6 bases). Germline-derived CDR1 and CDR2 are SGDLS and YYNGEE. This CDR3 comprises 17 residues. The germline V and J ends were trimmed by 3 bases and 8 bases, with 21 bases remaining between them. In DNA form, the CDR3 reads TGTGCCAGCAGCGGAAGACCCCGGGACAAGTACCCCAACGTCCTGACTTTC. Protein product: CASSGRPRDKYPNVLTF.

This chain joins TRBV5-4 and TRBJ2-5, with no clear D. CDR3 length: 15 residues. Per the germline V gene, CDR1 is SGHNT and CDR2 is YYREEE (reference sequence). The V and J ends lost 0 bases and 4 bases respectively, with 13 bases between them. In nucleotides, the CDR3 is TGTGCCAGCAGCTTGGGGTTGAACGGTGCAGAGACCCAGTACTTC. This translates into CASSLGLNGAETQYF.

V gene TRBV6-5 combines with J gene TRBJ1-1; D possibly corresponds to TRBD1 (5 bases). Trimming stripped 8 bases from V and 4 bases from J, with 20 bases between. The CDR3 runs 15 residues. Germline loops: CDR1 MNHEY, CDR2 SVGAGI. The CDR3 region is CASGGEWRLGTEAFF. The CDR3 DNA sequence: TGTGCCAGCGGGGGGGAATGGCGCCTGGGCACTGAAGCTTTCTTT.

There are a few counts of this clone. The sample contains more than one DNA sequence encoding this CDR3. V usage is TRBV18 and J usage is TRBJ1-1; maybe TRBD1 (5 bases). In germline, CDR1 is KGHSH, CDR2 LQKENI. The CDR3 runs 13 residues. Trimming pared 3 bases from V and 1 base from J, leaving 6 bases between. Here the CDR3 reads CASSPGTNTEAFF. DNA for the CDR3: TGTGCCAGCTCACCTGGGACGAACACTGAAGCTTTCTTT. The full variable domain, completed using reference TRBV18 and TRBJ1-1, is NAGVMQNPRHLVRRRGQEARLRCSPMKGHSHVYWYRQLPEEGLKFMVYLQKENIIDESGMPKERFSAEFPKEGPSILRIQQVVRGDSAAYFCASSPGTNTEAFFGQGTRLTVV.

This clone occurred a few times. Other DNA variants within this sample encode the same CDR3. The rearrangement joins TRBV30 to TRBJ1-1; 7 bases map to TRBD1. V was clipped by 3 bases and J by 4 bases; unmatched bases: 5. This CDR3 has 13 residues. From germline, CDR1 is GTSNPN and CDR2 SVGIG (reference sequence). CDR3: CAWSRGVGTEAFF. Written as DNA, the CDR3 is TGTGCCTGGAGCAGGGGGGTTGGCACTGAAGCTTTCTTT.

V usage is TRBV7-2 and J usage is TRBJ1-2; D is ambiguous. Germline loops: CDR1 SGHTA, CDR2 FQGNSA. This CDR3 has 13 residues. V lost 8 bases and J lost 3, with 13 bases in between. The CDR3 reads CASARLEHYGYTF. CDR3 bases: TGTGCCAGCGCCAGATTAGAACACTATGGCTACACCTTC.